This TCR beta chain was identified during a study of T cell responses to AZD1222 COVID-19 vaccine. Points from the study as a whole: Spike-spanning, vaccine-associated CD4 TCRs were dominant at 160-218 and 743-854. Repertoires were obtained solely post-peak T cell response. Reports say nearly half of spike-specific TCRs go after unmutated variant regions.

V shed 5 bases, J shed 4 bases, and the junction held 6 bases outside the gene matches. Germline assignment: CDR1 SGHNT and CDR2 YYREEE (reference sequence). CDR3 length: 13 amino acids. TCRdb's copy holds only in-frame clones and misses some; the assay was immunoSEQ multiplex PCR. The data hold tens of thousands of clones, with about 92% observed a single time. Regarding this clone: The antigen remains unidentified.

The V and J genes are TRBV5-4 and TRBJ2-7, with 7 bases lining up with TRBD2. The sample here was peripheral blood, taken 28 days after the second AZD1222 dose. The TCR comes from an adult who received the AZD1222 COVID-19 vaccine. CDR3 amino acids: CASSGEGPYEQYF. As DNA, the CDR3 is TGTGCCAGCAGTGGGGAGGGGCCGTACGAGCAGTACTTC.